The 32 T cell receptor beta chains reported below all come from one sample, sequenced in a study of somatic mutations in cytotoxic T cells in rheumatoid arthritis listed by TCRdb under 2017. Library generation was performed with the immunoSEQ multiplex PCR assay. What TCRdb holds here is the immuneACCESS table cut down to in-frame rearrangements. Part of the clones is not present; checked against another copy, under half of the missing clones reflect an unresolved V gene, and the others are unexplained. This sample has some 18,000 clones in its table, and over 65% of those were observed once. Approximately 5.3% of the sample lies in the top ten. Sequencing was carried out using CD8+ T cells sorted from blood. These receptors were obtained from a man in his 60s in good health.

The chain recombines TRBV5-8 with TRBJ2-7, with D possibly matching TRBD2 (6 bases). Germline V gene lookup returns CDR1 SGHTS and CDR2 YDEGEE. The germline V and J ends were trimmed by 2 bases and 4 bases, with 13 bases remaining between them. This CDR3 has 14 residues. The CDR3 DNA is TGTGCCAGCAGCTTCCGCAGCCGGGGGTACGAGCAGTACTTC. Translated: CASSFRSRGYEQYF.

J is TRBJ2-2 and V is TRBV2, with TRBD2 matching 8 bases. Trimming removed 3 bases from V and 5 bases from J; junction bases left unmatched: 8. Germline values: CDR1 SNHLY, CDR2 FYNNEI. This CDR3 contains 16 residues. Written as DNA, the CDR3 is TGTGCCAGCAGTGATCTTCGGGGGGGCCGAACCGGGGAGCTGTTTTTT. This gives the protein CASSDLRGGRTGELFF. The variable domain in full, with the rest retrieved from reference TRBV2 and TRBJ2-2, is EPEVTQTPSHQVTQMGQEVILRCVPISNHLYFYWYRQILGQKVEFLVSFYNNEISEKSEIFDDQFSVERPDGSNFTLKIRSTKLEDSAMYFCASSDLRGGRTGELFFGEGSRLTVL.

The genes are TRBV7-9 and TRBJ2-1, with 8 nucleotides matching TRBD2. The CDR3 runs to 16 residues. V lost 5 bases to trimming and J lost 4 bases; unmatched junction nucleotides: 10. Germline loops: CDR1 SEHNR, CDR2 FQNEAQ (reference sequence). CDR3 DNA sequence: TGTGCCAGCAGCCCCGACGGCGGGGGGAAGTACAATGAGCAGTTCTTC. Translated: CASSPDGGGKYNEQFF.

CDR3 nucleotide sequence: TGTGCCAGTTCTAGCGGGAAAAGCTCCTACAATGAGCAGTTCTTC. Translation: CASSSGKSSYNEQFF. The chain recombines TRBV13 with TRBJ2-1; 9 nucleotides match TRBD2. The CDR3 is made up of 15 amino acids. Germline loops: CDR1 PRHDT, CDR2 FYEKMQ (reference sequence). The trim removed 9 bases at V and 0 bases at J, leaving 6 bases unmatched. Filled out from reference TRBV13 and TRBJ2-1, the complete variable domain reads AAGVIQSPRHLIKEKRETATLKCYPIPRHDTVYWYQQGPGQDPQFLISFYEKMQSDKGSIPDRFSAQQFSDYHSELNMSSLELGDSALYFCASSSGKSSYNEQFFGPGTRLTVL.

The rearrangement joins TRBV7-9 to TRBJ2-5; 7 nucleotides agree with TRBD1. The V segment lost 6 bases and the J segment 3 bases; nucleotides outside the gene matches: 7. This CDR3 spans 14 amino acids. CDR1 is SEHNR, CDR2 FQNEAQ, per germline (reference sequence). The CDR3 DNA reads as TGTGCCAGCAGACCGGCACAGGGGAAAGAGACCCAGTACTTC. This sequence encodes CASRPAQGKETQYF.

This clone was detected once. The chain couples TRBV6-5 to TRBJ2-3; TRBD2 might be the D (6 bases). The V end was cut by 8 bases, the J end by 0 bases, with 12 bases between. In germline, CDR1 is MNHEY, CDR2 SVGAGI. The length of the CDR3 is 14 residues. CDR3 in amino acids: CASGRTLSTDTQYF. The DNA for the CDR3 is TGTGCCAGCGGGAGGACATTAAGCACAGATACGCAGTATTTT.

This sequence joins TRBV5-6 and TRBJ1-4; 7 nucleotides agree with TRBD1. V lost 0 bases to trimming and J lost 8 bases; unmatched junction nucleotides: 7. CDR3 length: 15 residues. Germline V lookup: CDR1 SGHDT, CDR2 YYEEEE. The CDR3 loop is CASSLAYRGLEKLFF. In nucleotides, the CDR3 is TGTGCCAGCAGCTTGGCTTACAGGGGATTGGAAAAACTGTTTTTT.

V is TRBV7-6 and J is TRBJ2-7; 10 bases are a match to TRBD2. V shed 5 bases and J 3 bases; nucleotides not matched to a gene: 4. The CDR3 totals 14 residues. The germline CDR1 and CDR2 sequences are SGHVS and FNYEAQ. CDR3: CASSPWTSGYEQYF. The CDR3 nucleotides read TGTGCCAGCAGCCCCTGGACTAGCGGCTACGAGCAGTACTTC.

This chain joins TRBV7-9 and TRBJ2-5, with 9 bases fitting TRBD1. The end of the DNA is better explained by TRBJ2-7, so the J call may be wrong. Germline V gene sequence: CDR1 SEHNR, CDR2 FQNEAQ (reference sequence). CDR3 size: 15 residues. CDR3 sequence reads: CASSSPDRGPYEQYF. The DNA of the CDR3 is TGTGCCAGCAGCTCGCCGGACAGGGGACCCTACGAGCAGTACTTC.

The V call is TRBV4-1, the J call TRBJ2-1, with a weak D call TRBD2 (5 bases). Germline V gene sequence: CDR1 MGHRA, CDR2 YSYEKL. Deletions cut 5 bases from V and 7 bases from J, with 24 bases between. The CDR3 sequence is 17 residues long. CDR3 coding DNA: TGCGCCAGCAGCGGCATCACTTTGACCGCAGCGGAGAATGAGCAGTTCTTC. Residues: CASSGITLTAAENEQFF.

CDR3 sequence reads: CASSQDLGVGTYEQYF. For the CDR3, the DNA is TGCGCCAGCAGCCAAGATCTAGGGGTGGGAACCTACGAGCAGTACTTC. The V gene is TRBV4-1, the J gene TRBJ2-7, with a tentative D call TRBD1 (5 bases). Trimming left V 0 bases short and J 2 bases short, with 14 bases between. The CDR3 consists of 16 residues. Germline-derived CDR1 and CDR2 are MGHRA and YSYEKL.

By frequency in the sample, this clone is medium-sized (0.01 to 0.1%). The chain recombines TRBV29-1 with TRBJ1-1; 7 bases map to TRBD1. V trimming: 5 bases; J trimming: 0 bases; junction bases outside the gene matches: 6. There are 14 residues in the CDR3. Germline-derived CDR1 and CDR2 are SQVTM and ANQGSEA. CDR3 in DNA: TGCAGCGTTACCCCGACAGGGATGAACACTGAAGCTTTCTTT. This sequence encodes CSVTPTGMNTEAFF.

J is TRBJ2-1 and V is TRBV29-1, with 11 nucleotides matching TRBD2. CDR1 is SQVTM, CDR2 ANQGSEA, per germline. The CDR3 consists of 16 residues. Trimming cost V 3 bases and J 0 bases; bases outside gene matches: 4. Here the CDR3 reads CSVDGTSGVSYNEQFF. The CDR3 DNA follows: TGCAGCGTTGATGGGACTAGCGGAGTCTCCTACAATGAGCAGTTCTTC.

The chain employs TRBV11-2 and TRBJ2-7; the match to TRBD2 covers 8 bases. V gave up 4 bases and J gave up 2 bases; unmatched junction bases: 16. CDR3 size: 18 residues. From germline, CDR1 is SGHAT and CDR2 FQNNGV. CDR3 region: CASSSILAGPYKTYEQYF. CDR3 in DNA: TGTGCCAGCAGCTCCATTTTAGCGGGACCCTACAAGACCTACGAGCAGTACTTC.

The chain links TRBV5-1 to TRBJ1-2, with 9 bases lining up with TRBD1. Germline CDR1 is SGHRS and CDR2 is YFSETQ. The J segment lost 4 bases and the V segment lost 4 bases, leaving 5 bases of the junction unmatched. The CDR3 spans 14 residues. The CDR3 bases are TGCGCCAGCAGCACAAGGACAGGGGCCTATGGCTACACCTTC. Protein product: CASSTRTGAYGYTF.

The J gene is TRBJ2-2, the V gene TRBV19, with D tentatively TRBD2 (6 bases). The CDR3 consists of 14 residues. Trimming removed 1 base at V and 5 bases at J, with 8 bases between. Germline V gene data show CDR1 as LNHDA and CDR2 as SQIVND (reference sequence). DNA for the CDR3: TGTGCCAGTAGTATAGTGGGGGGAACCGGGGAGCTGTTTTTT. It is translated as CASSIVGGTGELFF.

The V and J genes are TRBV27 and TRBJ2-7; D is possibly TRBD2 (6 bases). V was trimmed by 2 bases and J by 0 bases, leaving 8 bases between them. CDR3 length equals 14 residues. Germline V CDR1 and CDR2: MNHEY, SMNVEV (reference sequence). DNA of the CDR3: TGTGCCAGCAGTTTAGCGGGACCCTCCTACGAGCAGTACTTC. Translated: CASSLAGPSYEQYF.

The chain joins TRBV6-6 to TRBJ1-3, with D possibly being TRBD1 (6 bases). CDR3 length equals 16 residues. CDR1 and CDR2 from the germline V gene are MNHNY and SVGAGI (reference sequence). V was shortened by 2 bases and J by 0 bases, with 11 bases between the two germline ends. CDR3 in amino acids: CASSYRTVTSGNTIYF. CDR3 nucleotides: TGTGCCAGCAGTTACAGGACAGTGACCTCTGGAAACACCATATATTTT.

There are a few counts of this clone. The chain is built from TRBV4-2 and TRBJ1-1; a weak D match, TRBD1 (5 bases). CDR3 length: 15 amino acids. Trimming removed 0 bases at V and 1 base at J, with 9 bases between. Germline V gene lookup returns CDR1 LGHNA and CDR2 YNFKEQ. CDR3 sequence (DNA): TGTGCCAGCAGCCAAGATCCACAGGCGAACACTGAAGCTTTCTTT. It encodes CASSQDPQANTEAFF.

V gene TRBV7-9 combines with J gene TRBJ1-2; weak D call: TRBD1 (5 bases). The V end lost 5 bases, the J end lost 0 bases, and 13 bases lay between the germline ends. Germline-derived CDR1 and CDR2 are SEHNR and FQNEAQ (reference sequence). The length of the CDR3 is 15 residues. The CDR3 sequence: CASSLRQHPNYGYTF. CDR3 bases: TGTGCCAGCAGCCTAAGACAGCACCCTAACTATGGCTACACCTTC.

This clone has just one count. The chain employs TRBV5-4 and TRBJ1-4, with TRBD1 as a possible D gene (5 bases). The CDR3 consists of 17 residues. Germline-derived CDR1 and CDR2 are SGHNT and YYREEE (reference sequence). V dropped 1 base and J dropped 4 bases, with 17 bases sitting between them. This CDR3 reads CASSLMYAGELNEKLFF. Written as DNA, the CDR3 is TGTGCCAGCAGCTTGATGTACGCGGGGGAGCTTAATGAAAAACTGTTTTTT.

This rearrangement joins TRBV14 to TRBJ2-5; TRBD1 is a possible D gene (6 bases). The germline V gene encodes CDR1 SGHDN and CDR2 FVKESK. This CDR3 is built from 17 residues. V was pared by 4 bases and J by 4 bases, with 22 bases between. CDR3 sequence reads: CASSPIPAGANVETQYF. CDR3 sequence (DNA): TGTGCCAGCAGCCCCATACCTGCAGGGGCGAATGTAGAGACCCAGTACTTC.

Notes on this clone: The same CDR3 is also encoded by other DNA sequences in this sample. The CDR3 protein is CASSIGQGAQPQHF. The CDR3 region has the DNA TGTGCCAGTAGTATTGGGCAGGGGGCTCAGCCCCAGCATTTT. The chain employs TRBV19 and TRBJ1-5; 8 positions match TRBD1. With 3 bases clipped from V and 6 bases from J, the junction kept 4 bases outside the gene matches. This CDR3 has 14 residues. CDR1 is LNHDA, CDR2 SQIVND, per germline (reference sequence).

The gene calls are TRBV27 and TRBJ2-7; maybe TRBD1 (6 bases). V lost 5 bases and J 3 bases, leaving 11 bases between the germline ends. From germline, CDR1 is MNHEY and CDR2 SMNVEV (reference sequence). CDR3 length: 13 amino acids. The CDR3 sequence is CASSALQGYEQYF. CDR3 sequence (DNA): TGTGCCAGCAGTGCCTTACAGGGCTACGAGCAGTACTTC.

The chain carries TRBV4-2 and TRBJ2-5; 7 bases agree with TRBD1. The CDR3 is made up of 16 amino acids. Germline CDR1 LGHNA, CDR2 YNFKEQ. V trimming: 1 base; J trimming: 5 bases; junction bases outside the gene matches: 10. CDR3 nucleotides: TGTGCCAGCAGCCAAGCCCAGACAGGGATGGAGGAGACCCAGTACTTC. As protein: CASSQAQTGMEETQYF.

V usage is TRBV7-8 and J usage is TRBJ2-2; TRBD2 aligns across 14 bases. The CDR3 is 18 amino acids. Germline CDR1 reads SGHVS; CDR2 reads FQNEAQ. V dropped 6 bases and J dropped 6; count of bases not matched to a gene: 12. For the CDR3, the DNA is TGTGCCAGCAGATCTAACCCGGGACTAGCGGGAGCCTCCGGGGAGCTGTTTTTT. Translating it yields CASRSNPGLAGASGELFF.

The chain joins TRBV19 to TRBJ2-1; TRBD2 might be the D (7 bases). The V gene's germline CDR1 is LNHDA and CDR2 SQIVND (reference sequence). The CDR3 extends over 13 amino acids. Trimming stripped 7 bases from V and 6 bases from J, with 13 bases between. DNA of the CDR3: TGTGCCAGTAAGAAGGGGGAGGGCAATGAGCAGTTCTTC. This sequence encodes CASKKGEGNEQFF.

The rearrangement uses TRBV7-9 and TRBJ2-7, with 8 bases matching TRBD1. V lost 5 bases to trimming and J lost 1 base; unmatched junction nucleotides: 10. CDR1 is SEHNR and CDR2 is FQNEAQ in the germline V gene (reference sequence). The CDR3 covers 16 residues. The CDR3 DNA reads as TGTGCCAGCAGCGCCACGACAGGGGTTTTGTCCTACGAGCAGTACTTC. The encoded protein is CASSATTGVLSYEQYF.

This clone was found once. The V call is TRBV6-5, the J call TRBJ2-7; 8 nucleotides agree with TRBD1. Germline CDR1 is MNHEY and CDR2 is SVGAGI. The junction had 8 bases not matched to a gene; V was cut back by 5 bases and J by 2 bases. The CDR3 is made up of 15 amino acids. DNA of the CDR3: TGTGCCAGCAGTATGGACAGGGATTCCCCCTACGAGCAGTACTTC. This gives the protein CASSMDRDSPYEQYF.

The chain is built from TRBV7-9 and TRBJ2-1; 10 nucleotides line up with TRBD2. The CDR3 sequence is 15 residues long. The trim removed 6 bases at V and 6 bases at J, leaving 8 bases unmatched. The V gene's germline CDR1 is SEHNR and CDR2 FQNEAQ (reference sequence). The CDR3 region is CASSRPSGRFNEQFF. CDR3 coding DNA: TGTGCCAGCAGTCGTCCTAGCGGGAGATTCAATGAGCAGTTCTTC.

This clone was seen a few times. The V gene is TRBV25-1, the J gene TRBJ2-3; 10 nucleotides agree with TRBD1. The CDR3 is made up of 14 amino acids. Per germline, CDR1 MGHDK and CDR2 SYGVNS. The junction had 0 bases not matched to a gene; V was cut back by 1 base and J by 5 bases. CDR3 amino acids: CASSEWDRGDTQYF. DNA for the CDR3: TGTGCCAGCAGTGAATGGGACAGGGGAGATACGCAGTATTTT.

This sequence joins TRBV7-2 and TRBJ2-3; TRBD2 matches at 10 bases. V dropped 5 bases and J dropped 4; count of bases not matched to a gene: 15. The CDR3 covers 18 residues. The V gene's germline CDR1 is SGHTA and CDR2 FQGNSA. The chain's CDR3 is CASSLPSGGAEKADTQYF. The CDR3 nucleotides read TGTGCCAGCAGCCTTCCCAGCGGGGGGGCCGAGAAGGCAGATACGCAGTATTTT.